A single sample gave rise to the 4 T cell receptor beta chains below, sequenced in a study of cytomegalovirus exposure and HLA in healthy donors. Profiled with immunoSEQ multiplex PCR; TCRdb holds only in-frame clones, not every one. The sample has tens of thousands of clones, approximately 96% seen once. The sequenced material came from PBMCs. Receptors were obtained from a woman under 30 in good health and CMV-seronegative.

The V gene is TRBV7-6, the J gene TRBJ2-5, with 13 bases lining up with TRBD2. V shed 5 bases, J shed 0 bases, and the junction held 9 bases outside the gene matches. The CDR3 sequence is 18 residues long. CDR1 and CDR2 from the germline V gene are SGHVS and FNYEAQ. CDR3: CASSVLAGGNWYQETQYF. For the CDR3, the DNA is TGTGCCAGCAGCGTACTAGCGGGAGGGAATTGGTACCAAGAGACCCAGTACTTC.

The chain joins TRBV19 to TRBJ2-7; the match to TRBD1 covers 9 bases. The CDR3 sequence is 17 residues long. Germline lookup yields CDR1 LNHDA and CDR2 SQIVND (reference sequence). V lost 3 bases, J lost 3 bases, and 12 bases stayed unmatched. In nucleotides, the CDR3 is TGTGCCAGTAGTATCCATATTTATTCGGACAGGGGCTACGAGCAGTACTTC. The encoded protein is CASSIHIYSDRGYEQYF.

The chain couples TRBV9 to TRBJ2-5, with D possibly TRBD2 on 6 matching bases. From germline, CDR1 is SGDLS and CDR2 YYNGEE. The CDR3 totals 16 residues. The V end was cut by 1 base, the J end by 4 bases, with 17 bases between. CDR3: CASSVYPLGAGETQYF. In DNA form, the CDR3 reads TGTGCCAGCAGCGTATATCCCCTTGGAGCGGGAGAGACCCAGTACTTC.

The chain is built from TRBV7-6 and TRBJ2-3; maybe TRBD1 (6 bases). Germline V gene sequence: CDR1 SGHVS, CDR2 FNYEAQ. Deletions cut 4 bases from V and 1 base from J, with 15 bases between. The CDR3 has 16 residues. CDR3 nucleotide sequence: TGTGCCAGCAGCTCATGGACCTCAGGGGGCACAGATACGCAGTATTTT. It is translated as CASSSWTSGGTDTQYF. Complete variable domain (other parts from reference TRBV7-6 and TRBJ2-3): GAGVSQSPRYKVTKRGQDVALRCDPISGHVSLYWYRQALGQGPEFLTYFNYEAQQDKSGLPNDRFSAERPEGSISTLTIQRTEQRDSAMYRCASSSWTSGGTDTQYFGPGTRLTVL.